Listed below are T cell receptor beta chains from one sample, sequenced in a study of blood T cell repertoires in COVID-19. Assay used: immunoSEQ multiplex PCR; TCRdb lists only in-frame clones, some missing. The repertoire holds about 66,000 clones, about 90% seen once, with 7.3% in the top ten. Sequenced: peripheral blood. The receptors here all came from a human donor in a cohort sampled during active COVID-19. Each CDR3 is given without its conserved first and last residue. Fields, in order: V gene, J gene, CDR3 protein.

TRBV9	TRBJ1-2	ASSVGQGFVFDGYT
TRBV15	TRBJ2-3	ATSRDGGDGTDTQY
TRBV5-1	TRBJ2-7	ASSITGSPLAGGPYEQY
TRBV10-3	TRBJ2-2	AISESGTGTRRAGELF
TRBV19	TRBJ2-7	ASSMIAGDHSYEQY
TRBV3-1/TRBV3-2	TRBJ1-2	ASSQLQGTYGYT
TRBV6-4	TRBJ2-3	ASSDSFQSGRKDTQY
TRBV5-1	TRBJ2-7	ASSLGTGYSPTYEQY
TRBV5-1	TRBJ2-3	ASSARVDTQY
TRBV5-1	TRBJ2-5	ASSLGPSGGAPMY
TRBV15	TRBJ2-2	ATSRGTGSFTGELF
TRBV6-5	TRBJ2-2	ASSRDWGAGELF
TRBV3-1/TRBV3-2	TRBJ1-5	ASSQGRISNQPQH
TRBV7-9	TRBJ2-7	ASSLGLRGGDYEQY
TRBV4-2	TRBJ2-3	ASSQDGTSGSMNTQY
TRBV11-3	TRBJ2-1	ASSLEGTSAGEGNEQF
TRBV6-5	TRBJ1-1	ASTRTGTGNTEAF
TRBV2	TRBJ1-2	ASSERTGGSGYT
TRBV6-5	TRBJ1-3	ASSPGLSGNTIY
TRBV28	TRBJ1-2	ASHFGVYGYT
TRBV29-1	TRBJ2-3	SVVVAGPDTQY
TRBV12-3/TRBV12-4	TRBJ1-2	ASRTDTYGYT
TRBV6-2/TRBV6-3	TRBJ1-5	ASSFAGGRDQPQH
TRBV5-6	TRBJ1-1	ASSLLLTEAF
TRBV10-1	TRBJ2-2	ASSESGTGDTGELF
TRBV7-2	TRBJ2-5	ASSSSSGGETQY
TRBV6-6	TRBJ2-5	ASRNTGLETQY
TRBV15	TRBJ2-7	ATSSPERLNYEQY
TRBV7-5	TRBJ2-7	ARSLVGGRGPYEQY